This T cell receptor (beta chain) was identified during a study of T cells in Graves' hyperthyroidism and ophthalmopathy. Amplification of TCR beta CDR3 regions used RNA as the template. The HTBI primer set was used in a first-round RT-PCR of the TCR CDR3. In TCRdb, the multiplex PCR reads were re-called with MiXCR into one record per CDR3 protein. The sample carries approximately 600,000 distinct CDR3 sequences, around 20% recorded once. The germline V gene encodes CDR1 MNHEY and CDR2 SMNVEV (reference sequence). V dropped 7 bases and J dropped 10 bases, with 11 bases sitting between them. CDR3 length: 11 residues.

Sequencing was performed on blood. This chain connects TRBV27 to TRBJ2-1; D might be TRBD2 (6 bases). The TCR originated in a man aged 25 to 40 with Graves' ophthalmopathy. In DNA, the CDR3 is TGTGCCAGCAACCTGGCGGGAGAGCAGTTCTTC. Translation gives CASNLAGEQFF.